This T cell receptor beta chain was found in a study of quantifying T cell responses using KT2 cells. Overall study context: cDNA was made from DNase-treated RNA using alpha and beta constant primers.

There are 12 residues in the CDR3. Trimming shortened V by 6 bases and J by 8 bases, and 11 bases separated the two germline ends. Germline V gene sequence: CDR1 MNHEY, CDR2 SMNVEV (reference sequence). Many counts were recorded for this clonotype. Each cDNA got a UMI-containing oligo ligated at its 3' end. The first PCR ran 4 to 5 cycles with an equimolar RC1.1 and RC1.2 beta primer mix. TCRdb independently ran MiXCR on the UMI-ligation and nested PCR reads; one entry per CDR3 protein. The table lists 40,000 to 60,000 distinct CDR3 sequences, roughly 11% of them singletons. The sequence was collected from a human donor. V is TRBV27 and J is TRBJ2-1; possible D gene TRBD1, 6 bases. The sample taken for sequencing was PBMCs spiked with cells of the T cell clone KT2. The chain's CDR3 is CASRAGVHEQFF. CDR3 sequence (DNA): TGTGCCAGCAGGGCAGGGGTTCATGAGCAGTTCTTC.